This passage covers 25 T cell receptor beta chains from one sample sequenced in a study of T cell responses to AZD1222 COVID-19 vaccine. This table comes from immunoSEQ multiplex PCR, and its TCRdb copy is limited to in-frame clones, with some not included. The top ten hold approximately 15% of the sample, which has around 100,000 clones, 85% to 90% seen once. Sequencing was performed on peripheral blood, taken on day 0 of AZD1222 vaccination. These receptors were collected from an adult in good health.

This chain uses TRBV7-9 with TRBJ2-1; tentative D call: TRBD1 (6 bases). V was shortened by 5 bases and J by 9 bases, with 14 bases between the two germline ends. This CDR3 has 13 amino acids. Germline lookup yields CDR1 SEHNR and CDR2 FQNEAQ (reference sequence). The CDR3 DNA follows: TGTGCCAGCAGCCGTATAAACAGGGTTGAGCAGTTCTTC. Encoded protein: CASSRINRVEQFF.

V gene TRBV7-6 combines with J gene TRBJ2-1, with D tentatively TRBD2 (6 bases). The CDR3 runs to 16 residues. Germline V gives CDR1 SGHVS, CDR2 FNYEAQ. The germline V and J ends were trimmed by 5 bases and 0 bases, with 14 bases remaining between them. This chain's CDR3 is CASSLAGLNSYNEQFF. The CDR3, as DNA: TGTGCCAGCAGCCTGGCGGGACTGAACTCCTACAATGAGCAGTTCTTC.

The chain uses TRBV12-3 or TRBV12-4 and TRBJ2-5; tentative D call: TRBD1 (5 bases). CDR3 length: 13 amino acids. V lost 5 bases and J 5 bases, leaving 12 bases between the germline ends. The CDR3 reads CASSQSPGETQYF. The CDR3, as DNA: TGTGCCAGCAGTCAGTCTCCAGGGGAGACCCAGTACTTC.

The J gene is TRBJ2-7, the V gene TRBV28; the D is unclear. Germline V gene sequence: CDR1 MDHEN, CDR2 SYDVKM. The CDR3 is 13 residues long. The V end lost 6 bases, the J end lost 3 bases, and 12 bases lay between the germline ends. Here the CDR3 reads CASSPQEFYEQYF. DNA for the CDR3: TGTGCCAGCAGCCCCCAGGAGTTCTACGAGCAGTACTTC. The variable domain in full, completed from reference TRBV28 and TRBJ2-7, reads DVKVTQSSRYLVKRTGEKVFLECVQDMDHENMFWYRQDPGLGLRLIYFSYDVKMKEKGDIPEGYSVSREKKERFSLILESASTNQTSMYLCASSPQEFYEQYFGPGTRLTVT.

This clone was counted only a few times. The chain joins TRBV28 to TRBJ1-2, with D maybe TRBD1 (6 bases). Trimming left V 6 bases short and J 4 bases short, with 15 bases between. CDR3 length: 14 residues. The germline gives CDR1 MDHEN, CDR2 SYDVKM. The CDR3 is CASRSGQTSYGYTF. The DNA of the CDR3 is TGTGCCAGCAGGTCAGGACAGACCTCCTATGGCTACACCTTC.

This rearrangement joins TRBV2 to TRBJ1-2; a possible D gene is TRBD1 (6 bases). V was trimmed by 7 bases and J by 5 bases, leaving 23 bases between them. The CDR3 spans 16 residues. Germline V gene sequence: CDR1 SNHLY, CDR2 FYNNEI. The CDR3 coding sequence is TGTGCCAGCATCCCTACTACAGCCGGGGGGGCTTATGGCTACACCTTC. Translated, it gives CASIPTTAGGAYGYTF.

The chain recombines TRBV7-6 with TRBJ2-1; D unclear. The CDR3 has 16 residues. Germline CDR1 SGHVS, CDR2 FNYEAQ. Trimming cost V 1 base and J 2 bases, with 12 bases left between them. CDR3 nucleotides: TGTGCCAGCAGCTTAGAAACACCCGTCGCCTACAATGAGCAGTTCTTC. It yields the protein CASSLETPVAYNEQFF.

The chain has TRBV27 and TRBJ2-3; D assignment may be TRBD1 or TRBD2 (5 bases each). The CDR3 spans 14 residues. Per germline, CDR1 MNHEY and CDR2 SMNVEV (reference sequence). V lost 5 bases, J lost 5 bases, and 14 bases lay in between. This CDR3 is CASSPNTRGDTQYF. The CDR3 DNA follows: TGTGCCAGCAGTCCAAACACTAGGGGAGATACGCAGTATTTT.

The CDR3 nucleotides read TGTGCCAGCAGTTTCGGGCTCCTAATCTACTTC. This sequence encodes CASSFGLLIYF. V gene TRBV27 combines with J gene TRBJ2-7; D gene ambiguous. This CDR3 has 11 residues. V dropped 3 bases and J dropped 13 bases, with 13 bases sitting between them. Germline CDR1 and CDR2: MNHEY and SMNVEV (reference sequence).

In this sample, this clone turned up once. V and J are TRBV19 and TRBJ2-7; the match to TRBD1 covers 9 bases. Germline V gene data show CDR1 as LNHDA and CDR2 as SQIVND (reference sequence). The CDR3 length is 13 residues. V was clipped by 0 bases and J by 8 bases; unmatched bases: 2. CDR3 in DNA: TGTGCCAGTAGTATAGAAGGGACAGGGCAGCAGTACTTC. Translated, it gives CASSIEGTGQQYF. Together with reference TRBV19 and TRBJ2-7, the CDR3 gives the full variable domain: DGGITQSPKYLFRKEGQNVTLSCEQNLNHDAMYWYRQDPGQGLRLIYYSQIVNDFQKGDIAEGYSVSREKKESFPLTVTSAQKNPTAFYLCASSIEGTGQQYFGPGTRLTVT.

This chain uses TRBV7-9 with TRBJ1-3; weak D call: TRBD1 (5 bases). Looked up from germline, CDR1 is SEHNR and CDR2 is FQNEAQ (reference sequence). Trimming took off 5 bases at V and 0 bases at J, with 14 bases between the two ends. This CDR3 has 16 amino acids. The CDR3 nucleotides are TGTGCCAGCAGCAAAACAGGAAGCAGCTCTGGAAACACCATATATTTT. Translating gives CASSKTGSSSGNTIYF.

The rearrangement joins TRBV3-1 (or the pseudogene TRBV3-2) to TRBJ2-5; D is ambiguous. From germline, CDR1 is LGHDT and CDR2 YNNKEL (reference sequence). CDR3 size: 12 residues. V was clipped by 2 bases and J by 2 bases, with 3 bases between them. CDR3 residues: CASSQNQETQYF. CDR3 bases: TGTGCCAGCAGCCAAAATCAAGAGACCCAGTACTTC.

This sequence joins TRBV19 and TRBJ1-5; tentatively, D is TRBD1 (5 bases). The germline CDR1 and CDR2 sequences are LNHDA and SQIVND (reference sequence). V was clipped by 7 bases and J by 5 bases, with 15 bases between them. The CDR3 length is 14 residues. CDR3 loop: CASTPTASHQPQHF. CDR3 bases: TGTGCCAGTACCCCGACAGCCAGCCATCAGCCCCAGCATTTT.

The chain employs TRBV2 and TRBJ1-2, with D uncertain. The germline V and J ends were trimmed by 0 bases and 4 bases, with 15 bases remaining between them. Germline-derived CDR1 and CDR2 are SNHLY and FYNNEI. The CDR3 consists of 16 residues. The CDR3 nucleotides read TGTGCCAGCAGTGAAGCGGGAGGGTCCTCTAGCTATGGCTACACCTTC. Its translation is CASSEAGGSSSYGYTF.

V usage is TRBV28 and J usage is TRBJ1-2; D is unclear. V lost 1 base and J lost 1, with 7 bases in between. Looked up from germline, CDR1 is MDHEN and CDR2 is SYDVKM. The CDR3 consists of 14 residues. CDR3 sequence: CASSLSQFNYGYTF. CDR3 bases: TGTGCCAGCAGTTTATCACAGTTTAACTATGGCTACACCTTC.

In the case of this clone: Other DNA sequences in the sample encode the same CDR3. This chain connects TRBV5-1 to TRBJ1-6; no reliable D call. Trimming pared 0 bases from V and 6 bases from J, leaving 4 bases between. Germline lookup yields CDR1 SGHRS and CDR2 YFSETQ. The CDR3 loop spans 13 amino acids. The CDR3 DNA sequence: TGCGCCAGCAGCTTGGTCGGTAATTCACCCCTCCACTTT. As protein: CASSLVGNSPLHF.

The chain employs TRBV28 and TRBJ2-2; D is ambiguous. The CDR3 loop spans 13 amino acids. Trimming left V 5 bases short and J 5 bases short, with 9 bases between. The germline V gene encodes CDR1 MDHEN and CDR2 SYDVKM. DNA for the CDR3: TGTGCCAGCAGTCCCTGGGGAACCGGGGAGCTGTTTTTT. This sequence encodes CASSPWGTGELFF.

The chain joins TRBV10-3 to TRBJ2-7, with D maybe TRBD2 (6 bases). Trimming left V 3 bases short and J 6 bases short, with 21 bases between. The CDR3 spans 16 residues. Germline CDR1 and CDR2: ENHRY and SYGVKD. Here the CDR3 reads CAISETPGLPSGEQYF. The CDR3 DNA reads TGTGCCATCAGTGAAACACCGGGACTCCCTTCGGGCGAGCAGTACTTC.

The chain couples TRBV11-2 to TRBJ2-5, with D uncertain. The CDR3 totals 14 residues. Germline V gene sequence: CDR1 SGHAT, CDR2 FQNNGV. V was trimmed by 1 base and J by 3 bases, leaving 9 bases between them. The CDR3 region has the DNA TGTGCCAGCAGCTTAGCATGGGAAGAAGAGACCCAGTACTTC. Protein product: CASSLAWEEETQYF.

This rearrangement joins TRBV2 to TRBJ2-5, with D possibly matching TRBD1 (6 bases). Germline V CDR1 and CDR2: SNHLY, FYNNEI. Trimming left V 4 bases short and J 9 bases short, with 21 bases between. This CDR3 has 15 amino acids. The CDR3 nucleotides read TGTGCCAGCAGTGCCGAGGCCATATACCGACAGGCCCAGTACTTC. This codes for CASSAEAIYRQAQYF.

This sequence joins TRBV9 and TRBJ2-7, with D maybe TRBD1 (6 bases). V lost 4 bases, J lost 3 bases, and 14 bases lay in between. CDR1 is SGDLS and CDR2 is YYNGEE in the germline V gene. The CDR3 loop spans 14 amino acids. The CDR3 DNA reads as TGTGCCAGCAGCCCGGACAGATATATCTACGAGCAGTACTTC. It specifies CASSPDRYIYEQYF.

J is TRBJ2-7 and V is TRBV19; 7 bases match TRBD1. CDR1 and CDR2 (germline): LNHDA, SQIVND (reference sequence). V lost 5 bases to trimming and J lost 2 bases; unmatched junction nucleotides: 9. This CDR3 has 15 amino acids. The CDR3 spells CASSPETGTAYEQYF. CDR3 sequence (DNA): TGTGCCAGTAGTCCAGAGACCGGGACAGCCTACGAGCAGTACTTC.

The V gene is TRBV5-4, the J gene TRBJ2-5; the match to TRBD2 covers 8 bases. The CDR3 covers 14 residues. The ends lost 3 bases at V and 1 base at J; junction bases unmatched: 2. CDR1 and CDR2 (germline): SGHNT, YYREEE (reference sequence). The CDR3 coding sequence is TGTGCCAGCAGCTCTGGACTAGCCCAAGAGACCCAGTACTTC. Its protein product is CASSSGLAQETQYF.

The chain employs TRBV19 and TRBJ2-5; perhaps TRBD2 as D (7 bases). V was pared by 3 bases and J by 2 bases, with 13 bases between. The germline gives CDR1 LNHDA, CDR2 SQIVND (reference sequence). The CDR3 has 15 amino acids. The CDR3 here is CASSMGGAPQETQYF. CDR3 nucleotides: TGTGCCAGTAGTATGGGGGGGGCCCCGCAAGAGACCCAGTACTTC.

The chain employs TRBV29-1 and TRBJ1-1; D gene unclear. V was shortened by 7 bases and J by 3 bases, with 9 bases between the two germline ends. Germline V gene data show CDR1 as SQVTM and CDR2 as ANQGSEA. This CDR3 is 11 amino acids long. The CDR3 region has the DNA TGCAGCGGGGGTGGGCACACTGAAGCTTTCTTT. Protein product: CSGGGHTEAFF.